This is a list of T cell receptor beta chains from one sample in a study. TCRdb fed the RT-PCR reads into MiXCR, producing one record per CDR3 protein. The sample lists about 700,000 distinct CDR3 sequences, 12% to 15% occurring once. The sequencing sample was made of memory CD4+ T cells from blood. The receptors derive from a female donor in good health, serving as a healthy control. The CDR3 runs from the conserved cysteine through the conserved F or W. A D gene is named only where the DNA matches it firmly. The size field is filled for only some rows; it gives once, few, many or a size class.

clone_size: .
cdr3_length: 18
j_call: TRBJ2-5
d_call: .
v_call: TRBV18
cdr3_nt: TGTGCCAGCTCCCGCGACAGCCTATTCCCACGGTACCAAGAGACCCAGTACTTC
cdr3_aa: CASSRDSLFPRYQETQYF

clone_size: .
cdr3_length: 12
j_call: TRBJ2-7
d_call: .
v_call: TRBV20-1
cdr3_nt: TGCAGTGCTAAGTTCGCAGCCCACGAGCAGTACTTC
cdr3_aa: CSAKFAAHEQYF

clone_size: .
cdr3_length: 15
j_call: TRBJ2-7
d_call: TRBD1
v_call: TRBV28
cdr3_nt: TGTGCCAGCAGTTTGCAGACAGGGTACCCCTACGAGCAGTACTTC
cdr3_aa: CASSLQTGYPYEQYF

clone_size: .
cdr3_length: 15
j_call: TRBJ2-2
d_call: .
v_call: TRBV20-1
cdr3_nt: TGCAGTGCTAGATGGGCCATTGGGGGAACCGGGGAGCTGTTTTTT
cdr3_aa: CSARWAIGGTGELFF

clone_size: many
cdr3_length: 13
j_call: TRBJ2-3
d_call: .
v_call: TRBV15
cdr3_nt: TGTGCCACCAGCAGAGATGTCGGGGATACGCAGTATTTT
cdr3_aa: CATSRDVGDTQYF

clone_size: few
cdr3_length: 16
j_call: TRBJ2-2
d_call: TRBD2
v_call: TRBV6-2/TRBV6-3
cdr3_nt: TGTGCCAGCAGTTACGTTGCGGGAGAGGACACCGGGGAGCTGTTTTTT
cdr3_aa: CASSYVAGEDTGELFF

clone_size: few
cdr3_length: 14
j_call: TRBJ2-7
d_call: TRBD2
v_call: TRBV28
cdr3_nt: TGTGCCAGCAGACCCGCTAGCGGGAGTCGCGAGCAGTACTTC
cdr3_aa: CASRPASGSREQYF

clone_size: .
cdr3_length: 11
j_call: TRBJ2-1
d_call: .
v_call: TRBV7-2
cdr3_nt: TGTGCCAGCGGGTTAGCGCCCGGGCAGTTCTTC
cdr3_aa: CASGLAPGQFF

clone_size: .
cdr3_length: 15
j_call: TRBJ2-5
d_call: .
v_call: TRBV10-3
cdr3_nt: TGTGCCATCAGTGAGTCGACTCGCCGGCAAGAGACCCAGTACTTC
cdr3_aa: CAISESTRRQETQYF

clone_size: few
cdr3_length: 15
j_call: TRBJ2-1
d_call: TRBD2
v_call: TRBV7-2
cdr3_nt: TGTGCCAGCAGCCCATCCAGCGGGAGGGCCGGTTTGCAGTTCTTC
cdr3_aa: CASSPSSGRAGLQFF